A single sample gave rise to the 12 T cell receptor beta chains below, sequenced in a study of cytomegalovirus exposure and HLA in healthy donors. PCR primers comprised 60 Vbeta and 13 Jbeta primers. Assay: immunoSEQ multiplex PCR; the TCRdb copy retains only in-frame clones and omits some. Of more than 95,000 clones in the sample, 75% to 85% are singletons; the top ten hold 3.6%. Sequences were obtained from PBMCs. These receptors originate from a man aged 40-55 years in good health and CMV-seronegative.

The chain carries TRBV11-3 and TRBJ2-1, with 7 bases that match TRBD2. Germline lookup yields CDR1 SGHNT and CDR2 YENEEA. The V gene end was trimmed by 1 base and the J gene end by 9 bases; junction bases not matched to a gene: 6. CDR3 size: 14 residues. The CDR3 coding sequence is TGTGCCAGCAGCTTAGCGGGGGGAATCGGTGAGCAGTTCTTC. This encodes CASSLAGGIGEQFF. Combining the CDR3 with reference TRBV11-3 and TRBJ2-1 gives the whole variable domain EAGVVQSPRYKIIEKKQPVAFWCNPISGHNTLYWYLQNLGQGPELLIRYENEEAVDDSQLPKDRFSAERLKGVDSTLKIQPAELGDSAVYLCASSLAGGIGEQFFGPGTRLTVL.

The chain uses TRBV6-1 and TRBJ1-2; 9 bases are shared with TRBD1. The J segment lost 7 bases and the V segment lost 2 bases, leaving 8 bases of the junction unmatched. Germline-derived CDR1 and CDR2 are MNHNS and SASEGT. There are 15 residues in the CDR3. The CDR3 DNA reads TGTGCCAGCAGTGAATTTATGGGGACAGGGAGTGGCTACACCTTC. It codes for CASSEFMGTGSGYTF.

The gene calls are TRBV2 and TRBJ1-2; D is ambiguous. CDR1 SNHLY and CDR2 FYNNEI come from the germline V gene. This CDR3 region has 13 residues. V was pared by 6 bases and J by 5 bases, with 13 bases between. CDR3 sequence: CASRHQPEYGYTF. The DNA of the CDR3 is TGTGCCAGCAGGCATCAACCCGAGTATGGCTACACCTTC.

Note on this clone: Mismatch with germline at one junction end may stem from a read error. The chain carries TRBV7-8 and TRBJ2-5; D gene uncertain. The DNA end is a closer match to TRBJ2-7, so the J assignment may be wrong. The CDR3 spans 12 residues. Germline CDR1 and CDR2: SGHVS and FQNEAQ. Written as DNA, the CDR3 is TGTACCAGCAGCCTCATCTCCTACGAGCAGTACTTC. Encoded protein: CTSSLISYEQYF.

The chain uses TRBV5-1 and TRBJ1-1; 8 bases map to TRBD1. Germline CDR1 SGHRS, CDR2 YFSETQ. The CDR3 contains 14 residues. V lost 2 bases to trimming and J lost 5 bases; unmatched junction nucleotides: 5. This CDR3 reads CASSFGQGRTEAFF. For the CDR3, the DNA is TGCGCCAGCAGCTTTGGACAGGGAAGGACTGAAGCTTTCTTT. Full variable domain (rest looked up from reference TRBV5-1 and TRBJ1-1): KAGVTQTPRYLIKTRGQQVTLSCSPISGHRSVSWYQQTPGQGLQFLFEYFSETQRNKGNFPGRFSGRQFSNSRSEMNVSTLELGDSALYLCASSFGQGRTEAFFGQGTRLTVV.

V is TRBV7-2 and J is TRBJ1-2; a possible D gene is TRBD1 (5 bases). CDR3 length: 13 residues. CDR1 is SGHTA, CDR2 FQGNSA, per germline. The V end was cut by 5 bases, the J end by 2 bases, with 9 bases between. CDR3 protein: CASSPRGNYGYTF. The CDR3 DNA reads as TGTGCCAGCAGCCCCCGGGGGAACTATGGCTACACCTTC. Full variable domain (remainder filled in from reference TRBV7-2 and TRBJ1-2): GAGVSQSPSNKVTEKGKDVELRCDPISGHTALYWYRQSLGQGLEFLIYFQGNSAPDKSGLPSDRFSAERTGGSVSTLTIQRTQQEDSAVYLCASSPRGNYGYTFGSGTRLTVV.

This rearrangement joins TRBV7-6 to TRBJ2-5; 9 nucleotides match TRBD1. The CDR3 sequence is 14 residues long. Germline loops: CDR1 SGHVS, CDR2 FNYEAQ. V lost 2 bases to trimming and J lost 6 bases; unmatched junction nucleotides: 4. The CDR3 region is CASSLWDRAKTQYF. Here the CDR3 DNA reads TGTGCCAGCAGCTTATGGGACAGGGCAAAGACCCAGTACTTC.

This sequence joins TRBV9 and TRBJ1-2, with D unclear. V was trimmed by 0 bases and J by 8 bases, leaving 23 bases between them. The CDR3 covers 17 residues. The V gene's germline CDR1 is SGDLS and CDR2 YYNGEE. CDR3 DNA: TGTGCCAGCAGCGTAGGGATGGAGGACTCTAAGCCTTGGGGCTACACCTTC. Its translation is CASSVGMEDSKPWGYTF.

Only one count was recorded for this clone. The genes are TRBV5-1 and TRBJ2-5; D remains ambiguous. Per germline, CDR1 SGHRS and CDR2 YFSETQ. The CDR3 has 14 amino acids. V lost 2 bases and J 2 bases, leaving 10 bases between the germline ends. Written as DNA, the CDR3 is TGCGCCAGCAGCTTTGGGCTACCTCAAGAGACCCAGTACTTC. Protein sequence: CASSFGLPQETQYF.

The chain employs TRBV7-9 and TRBJ2-1; TRBD2 aligns across 10 bases. J was trimmed by 7 bases and V by 4 bases; bases with no gene match: 4. Germline CDR1 and CDR2: SEHNR and FQNEAQ (reference sequence). The CDR3 extends over 14 amino acids. The CDR3 coding sequence is TGTGCCAGCAGCTCGAAGCGGGGGGGAAATGAGCAGTTCTTC. Translation: CASSSKRGGNEQFF.

This chain connects TRBV30 to TRBJ1-1; the D gene is possibly TRBD1 (5 bases). This CDR3 is 15 amino acids long. From germline, CDR1 is GTSNPN and CDR2 SVGIG (reference sequence). The V end lost 1 base, the J end lost 10 bases, and 22 bases lay between the germline ends. The CDR3 sequence is CAWSGRGVGAAVAFF. CDR3 nucleotide sequence: TGTGCCTGGAGTGGACGCGGGGTAGGGGCAGCGGTAGCTTTCTTT.

The DNA of the CDR3 is TGTGCCAGCAGCCTTATTAATGAAAAACTGTTTTTT. Translation gives CASSLINEKLFF. The chain recombines TRBV4-2 with TRBJ1-4; the D is unclear. The CDR3 totals 12 residues. Trimming left V 4 bases short and J 4 bases short, with 4 bases between. Germline lookup yields CDR1 LGHNA and CDR2 YNFKEQ.